A single sample gave rise to the 27 T cell receptor beta chains below, sequenced in a study of blood T cell repertoires in COVID-19. Assay used: immunoSEQ multiplex PCR; TCRdb lists only in-frame clones, some missing. The sample consists of 250,000 to 350,000 clones, 65% to 85% of them appearing once. The sample was peripheral blood. These receptors were collected from a human donor with COVID-19, enrolled during active disease. The donor label of this sample is uncertain.

This rearrangement joins TRBV19 to TRBJ1-3; 7 bases agree with TRBD1. CDR1 is LNHDA, CDR2 SQIVND, per germline (reference sequence). The junction had 8 bases not matched to a gene; V was cut back by 7 bases and J by 5 bases. The CDR3 consists of 14 residues. The CDR3 spells CASIPQGSRNTIYF. CDR3 sequence (DNA): TGTGCCAGTATCCCACAGGGGAGTCGAAACACCATATATTTT.

The table lists this clone with a few counts. The V call is TRBV5-1, the J call TRBJ1-5, with TRBD1 matching 9 bases. Germline V gene data show CDR1 as SGHRS and CDR2 as YFSETQ. The V and J ends lost 4 bases and 2 bases, in that order; junction bases with no gene match: 7. The CDR3 totals 16 residues. CDR3 protein: CASSRGDREGNQPQHF. The DNA for the CDR3 is TGCGCCAGCAGCCGGGGGGACAGGGAAGGCAATCAGCCCCAGCATTTT.

The J gene is TRBJ1-4, the V gene TRBV28, with TRBD1 as a possible D gene (6 bases). CDR1 is MDHEN and CDR2 is SYDVKM in the germline V gene. There are 15 residues in the CDR3. The germline V and J ends were trimmed by 6 bases and 3 bases, with 14 bases remaining between them. CDR3 nucleotides: TGTGCCAGCAGGGGGCCAGGGGCAGCTAATGAAAAACTGTTTTTT. Protein: CASRGPGAANEKLFF.

The CDR3 sequence is CASSDAGGANVLTF. CDR3 DNA: TGTGCCAGCAGTGACGCCGGGGGGGCCAACGTCCTGACTTTC. The rearrangement joins TRBV28 to TRBJ2-6; no reliable D call. Trimming took off 5 bases at V and 4 bases at J, with 9 bases between the two ends. This CDR3 region has 14 residues. CDR1 is MDHEN, CDR2 SYDVKM, per germline.

This chain connects TRBV7-9 to TRBJ1-1, with TRBD1 as a possible D gene (6 bases). V was pared by 6 bases and J by 0 bases, with 11 bases between. The CDR3 covers 14 residues. Germline CDR1 and CDR2: SEHNR and FQNEAQ (reference sequence). This CDR3 is CASSPGTLNTEAFF. CDR3 DNA: TGTGCCAGCAGTCCCGGGACACTGAACACTGAAGCTTTCTTT.

V usage is TRBV5-1 and J usage is TRBJ2-7, with TRBD2 identical over 11 bases. The CDR3 length is 18 residues. Trimming removed 7 bases from V and 0 bases from J; junction bases left unmatched: 15. Germline V gene lookup returns CDR1 SGHRS and CDR2 YFSETQ. Here the CDR3 DNA reads TGCGCCAGCGCCGCCCTGGCTAGCGGGAGGTCTAGCTCCTACGAGCAGTACTTC. Its translation is CASAALASGRSSSYEQYF.

The chain couples TRBV3-1 (or the pseudogene TRBV3-2) to TRBJ1-1, with TRBD1 as a possible D gene (6 bases). The CDR3 has 15 amino acids. Germline V CDR1 and CDR2: LGHDT, YNNKEL (reference sequence). Trimming stripped 3 bases from V and 1 base from J, with 12 bases between. The CDR3 sequence is CASSQGGQRNTEAFF. The CDR3 nucleotides read TGTGCCAGCAGCCAGGGCGGACAGAGGAACACTGAAGCTTTCTTT.

The chain combines TRBV5-4 with TRBJ1-2, with 8 nucleotides matching TRBD1. V shed 3 bases, J shed 2 bases, and the junction held 3 bases outside the gene matches. This CDR3 is 14 amino acids long. Per the germline V gene, CDR1 is SGHNT and CDR2 is YYREEE (reference sequence). The CDR3 DNA follows: TGTGCCAGCAGCTCTTCAGGGGGCAACTATGGCTACACCTTC. Protein: CASSSSGGNYGYTF.

The chain couples TRBV7-2 to TRBJ2-1; 8 nucleotides agree with TRBD1. In germline, CDR1 is SGHTA, CDR2 FQGNSA. The junction had 5 bases not matched to a gene; V was cut back by 3 bases and J by 7 bases. The length of the CDR3 is 14 residues. In nucleotides, the CDR3 is TGTGCCAGCAGCTTTCGGACAGGGAGGAATGAGCAGTTCTTC. This sequence encodes CASSFRTGRNEQFF. Full variable domain (missing parts from reference TRBV7-2 and TRBJ2-1): GAGVSQSPSNKVTEKGKDVELRCDPISGHTALYWYRQSLGQGLEFLIYFQGNSAPDKSGLPSDRFSAERTGGSVSTLTIQRTQQEDSAVYLCASSFRTGRNEQFFGPGTRLTVL.

The gene calls are TRBV5-4 and TRBJ2-1; D possibly corresponds to TRBD1 (5 bases). Looked up from germline, CDR1 is SGHNT and CDR2 is YYREEE (reference sequence). CDR3 length: 14 amino acids. Trimming pared 5 bases from V and 0 bases from J, leaving 9 bases between. Here the CDR3 DNA reads TGTGCCAGCAGTTTGACAGACTCCTACAATGAGCAGTTCTTC. It specifies CASSLTDSYNEQFF.

The V gene is TRBV5-1, the J gene TRBJ2-7, with D maybe TRBD2 (5 bases). Germline loops: CDR1 SGHRS, CDR2 YFSETQ. This CDR3 is built from 13 residues. The V end was cut by 1 base, the J end by 6 bases, with 11 bases between. CDR3 region: CASSLKGEGEQYF. The DNA for the CDR3 is TGCGCCAGCAGCTTGAAGGGAGAGGGCGAGCAGTACTTC.

The V and J genes are TRBV28 and TRBJ2-2, with D unclear. CDR3 length: 15 amino acids. The V gene lost 3 bases and the J gene lost 2 bases, with 10 bases spanning the gap. Germline V gene lookup returns CDR1 MDHEN and CDR2 SYDVKM. CDR3 in amino acids: CASSFPPGNTGELFF. The CDR3 nucleotides read TGTGCCAGCAGTTTTCCGCCAGGCAACACCGGGGAGCTGTTTTTT.

The rearrangement joins TRBV5-5 to TRBJ2-5, with 8 positions matching TRBD1. Trimming at V came to 3 bases and at J to 2 bases, leaving 9 bases not matched to a gene. CDR3 size: 16 residues. The germline gives CDR1 SGHKS, CDR2 YYEKEE (reference sequence). Written as DNA, the CDR3 is TGTGCCAGCAGCTCCTCGACAGGGGCCACACAAGAGACCCAGTACTTC. Translated: CASSSSTGATQETQYF.

V is TRBV9 and J is TRBJ2-1, with TRBD2 matching 7 bases. The J segment lost 3 bases and the V segment lost 3 bases, leaving 9 bases of the junction unmatched. The CDR3 totals 16 residues. Germline-derived CDR1 and CDR2 are SGDLS and YYNGEE. The CDR3 sequence: CASSAGREPDYNEQFF. The DNA of the CDR3 is TGTGCCAGCAGCGCGGGGAGGGAACCTGACTACAATGAGCAGTTCTTC.

The chain is built from TRBV3-1 (or the pseudogene TRBV3-2) and TRBJ2-7; 8 positions agree with TRBD1. This CDR3 is 15 amino acids long. V dropped 4 bases and J dropped 3; count of bases not matched to a gene: 8. Germline lookup yields CDR1 LGHDT and CDR2 YNNKEL (reference sequence). The CDR3 loop is CASSRDRGVHYEQYF. The CDR3, as DNA: TGTGCCAGCAGCCGCGACAGGGGAGTCCACTACGAGCAGTACTTC.

V usage is TRBV19 and J usage is TRBJ1-1; TRBD1 matches at 7 bases. V lost 6 bases to trimming and J lost 4 bases; unmatched junction nucleotides: 14. Per germline, CDR1 LNHDA and CDR2 SQIVND (reference sequence). This CDR3 is built from 16 residues. The CDR3 DNA follows: TGTGCCAGTAGACCGGACAGGAACTCCCTGGGCACTGAAGCTTTCTTT. It encodes CASRPDRNSLGTEAFF. The full variable domain, its missing parts supplied by reference TRBV19 and TRBJ1-1, is DGGITQSPKYLFRKEGQNVTLSCEQNLNHDAMYWYRQDPGQGLRLIYYSQIVNDFQKGDIAEGYSVSREKKESFPLTVTSAQKNPTAFYLCASRPDRNSLGTEAFFGQGTRLTVV.

There are a few counts of this clone. This chain connects TRBV10-3 to TRBJ1-2; possibly TRBD1 for D (5 bases). CDR3 length equals 11 residues. CDR1 and CDR2 from the germline V gene are ENHRY and SYGVKD. Trimming took off 7 bases at V and 5 bases at J, with 8 bases between the two ends. The CDR3 loop is CAINQGYGYTF. CDR3 bases: TGTGCCATCAATCAGGGTTATGGCTACACCTTC.

The chain is built from TRBV10-1 and TRBJ2-5, with 9 bases identical to TRBD2. This CDR3 is 17 amino acids long. Looked up from germline, CDR1 is WNHNN and CDR2 is SYGVQD (reference sequence). The trim removed 1 base at V and 1 base at J, leaving 7 bases unmatched. This CDR3 reads CASSELGVTSGQETQYF. The CDR3 bases are TGCGCCAGCAGTGAGTTGGGGGTGACTAGCGGCCAAGAGACCCAGTACTTC.

This chain links TRBV19 with TRBJ1-1; D unclear. In germline, CDR1 is LNHDA, CDR2 SQIVND (reference sequence). The V end lost 4 bases, the J end lost 0 bases, and 12 bases lay between the germline ends. The CDR3 loop spans 15 amino acids. CDR3 nucleotides: TGTGCCAGTAGTACCATGAGAAGCATGAACACTGAAGCTTTCTTT. Translating gives CASSTMRSMNTEAFF.

This chain connects TRBV7-9 to TRBJ2-7, with 9 bases lining up with TRBD2. Germline V gene lookup returns CDR1 SEHNR and CDR2 FQNEAQ (reference sequence). The CDR3 is 16 residues long. Unmatched junction bases numbered 7, after V lost 3 bases and J lost 1 base. CDR3 nucleotide sequence: TGTGCCAGCAGCTTCGGAGCTAGCGGGACTTCCTACGAGCAGTACTTC. It translates to CASSFGASGTSYEQYF.

This clone was observed a single time. The genes are TRBV5-4 and TRBJ2-5; 11 bases map to TRBD2. Germline lookup yields CDR1 SGHNT and CDR2 YYREEE (reference sequence). The CDR3 covers 14 residues. V was clipped by 5 bases and J by 4 bases; unmatched bases: 4. The CDR3 here is CASSTSGSGETQYF. The DNA of the CDR3 is TGTGCCAGCAGTACTAGCGGGAGTGGAGAGACCCAGTACTTC.

This sequence joins TRBV6-7 and TRBJ2-7; 9 bases agree with TRBD1. TRBV6-7 is sorted into the ORF group, with uncertain function. The length of the CDR3 is 13 residues. Losses at the gene ends were 9 bases for V and 0 bases for J; bases not matched to a gene: 3. The CDR3 loop reads CARATGGSYEQYF. DNA of the CDR3: TGTGCCAGGGCGACAGGGGGCTCCTACGAGCAGTACTTC.

The chain employs TRBV7-2 and TRBJ2-2, with 13 bases matching TRBD2. The CDR3 length is 18 residues. Germline-derived CDR1 and CDR2 are SGHTA and FQGNSA. With V trimmed by 2 bases and J by 1 base, 4 bases remained unmatched. DNA of the CDR3: TGTGCCAGCAGCTTACGACTAGCGGGAGGAGGGAACACCGGGGAGCTGTTTTTT. This translates into CASSLRLAGGGNTGELFF.

The rearrangement uses TRBV11-2 and TRBJ2-7; 10 positions agree with TRBD1. V lost 5 bases to trimming and J lost 4 bases; unmatched junction nucleotides: 5. The CDR3 is 14 amino acids. The germline V gene encodes CDR1 SGHAT and CDR2 FQNNGV. CDR3 coding DNA: TGTGCCAGCAGCCGCCGGGACAGGGGTTACGAGCAGTACTTC. Its translation is CASSRRDRGYEQYF.

This chain connects TRBV3-1 (or the pseudogene TRBV3-2) to TRBJ2-5; 8 bases match TRBD2. Losses at the gene ends were 0 bases for V and 5 bases for J; bases not matched to a gene: 8. The CDR3 is made up of 16 amino acids. CDR1 is LGHDT, CDR2 YNNKEL, per germline (reference sequence). DNA for the CDR3: TGTGCCAGCAGCCAAGATCTCGGGAGGGCCCAGGAGACCCAGTACTTC. Translation: CASSQDLGRAQETQYF.

This chain joins TRBV3-1 (or the pseudogene TRBV3-2) and TRBJ1-4; TRBD1 matches 7 bases. Looked up from germline, CDR1 is LGHDT and CDR2 is YNNKEL (reference sequence). CDR3 length equals 13 residues. Trimming took 8 bases from V and 4 from J; bases not matched to a gene: 4. DNA for the CDR3: TGTGCCAGCGGGACAGATCTTAATGAAAAACTGTTTTTT. This gives the protein CASGTDLNEKLFF.

This rearrangement joins TRBV19 to TRBJ1-4; the D is unclear. The CDR3 has 16 amino acids. With 4 bases removed from V and 0 bases from J, the gap between germline ends came to 12 bases. Germline CDR1 and CDR2: LNHDA and SQIVND (reference sequence). The CDR3 loop reads CASSNGQIATNEKLFF. CDR3 coding DNA: TGTGCCAGTAGTAATGGGCAGATTGCAACTAATGAAAAACTGTTTTTT. The full variable domain, completed using reference TRBV19 and TRBJ1-4, is DGGITQSPKYLFRKEGQNVTLSCEQNLNHDAMYWYRQDPGQGLRLIYYSQIVNDFQKGDIAEGYSVSREKKESFPLTVTSAQKNPTAFYLCASSNGQIATNEKLFFGSGTQLSVL.